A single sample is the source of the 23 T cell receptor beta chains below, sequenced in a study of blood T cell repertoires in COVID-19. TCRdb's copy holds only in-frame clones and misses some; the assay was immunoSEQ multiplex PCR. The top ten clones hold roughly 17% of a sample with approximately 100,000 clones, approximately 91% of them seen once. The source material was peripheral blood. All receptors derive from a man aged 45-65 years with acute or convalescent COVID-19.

CDR3 loop: CASSLVLAGSTYNEQFF. The CDR3 coding sequence is TGTGCCAGCAGCTTAGTCCTAGCGGGGAGTACCTACAATGAGCAGTTCTTC. The chain carries TRBV7-2 and TRBJ2-1, with 9 bases matching TRBD2. The J segment lost 2 bases and the V segment lost 1 base, leaving 6 bases of the junction unmatched. The CDR3 loop spans 17 amino acids. Germline values: CDR1 SGHTA, CDR2 FQGNSA.

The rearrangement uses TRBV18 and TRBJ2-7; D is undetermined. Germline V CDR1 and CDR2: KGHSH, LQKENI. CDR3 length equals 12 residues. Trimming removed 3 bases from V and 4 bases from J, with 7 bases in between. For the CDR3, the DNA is TGTGCCAGCTCACCGGCTGGTTACGAGCAGTACTTC. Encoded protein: CASSPAGYEQYF.

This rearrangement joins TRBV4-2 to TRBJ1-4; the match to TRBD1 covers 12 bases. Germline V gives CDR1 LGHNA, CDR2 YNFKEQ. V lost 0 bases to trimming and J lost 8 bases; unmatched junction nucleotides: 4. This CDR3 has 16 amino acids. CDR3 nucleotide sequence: TGTGCCAGCAGCCAAGATCCCGGGACAGGGGGCGAAAAACTGTTTTTT. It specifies CASSQDPGTGGEKLFF.

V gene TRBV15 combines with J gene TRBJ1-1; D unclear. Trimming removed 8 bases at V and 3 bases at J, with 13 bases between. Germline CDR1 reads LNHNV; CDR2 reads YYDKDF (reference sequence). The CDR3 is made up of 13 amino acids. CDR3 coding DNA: TGTGCCACCGGCATCCTCTCGGACACTGAAGCTTTCTTT. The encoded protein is CATGILSDTEAFF. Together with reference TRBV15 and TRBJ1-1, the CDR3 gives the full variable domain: DAMVIQNPRYQVTQFGKPVTLSCSQTLNHNVMYWYQQKSSQAPKLLFHYYDKDFNNEADTPDNFQSRRPNTSFCFLDIRSPGLGDTAMYLCATGILSDTEAFFGQGTRLTVV.

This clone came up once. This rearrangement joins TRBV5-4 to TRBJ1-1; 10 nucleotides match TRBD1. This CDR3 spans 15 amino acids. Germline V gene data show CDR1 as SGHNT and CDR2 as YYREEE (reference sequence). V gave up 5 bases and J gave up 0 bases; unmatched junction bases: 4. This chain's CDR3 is CASRSGQGMNTEAFF. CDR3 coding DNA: TGTGCCAGCAGGTCGGGACAGGGGATGAACACTGAAGCTTTCTTT.

CDR3 coding DNA: TGTGCCTGGAACCAGGGGTTGCCAGCAGGTAATTCACCCCTCCACTTT. Its translation: CAWNQGLPAGNSPLHF. V gene TRBV30 combines with J gene TRBJ1-6; D perhaps matches TRBD1 (6 bases). Per the germline V gene, CDR1 is GTSNPN and CDR2 is SVGIG (reference sequence). This CDR3 comprises 16 residues. Trimming pared 4 bases from V and 6 bases from J, leaving 19 bases between.

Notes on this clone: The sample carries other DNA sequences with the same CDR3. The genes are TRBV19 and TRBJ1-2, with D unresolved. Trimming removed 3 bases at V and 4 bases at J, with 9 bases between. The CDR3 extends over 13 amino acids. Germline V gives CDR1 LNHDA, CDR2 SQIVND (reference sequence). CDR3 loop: CASSMRGGYGYTF. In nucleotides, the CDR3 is TGTGCCAGTAGTATGCGGGGAGGCTATGGCTACACCTTC.

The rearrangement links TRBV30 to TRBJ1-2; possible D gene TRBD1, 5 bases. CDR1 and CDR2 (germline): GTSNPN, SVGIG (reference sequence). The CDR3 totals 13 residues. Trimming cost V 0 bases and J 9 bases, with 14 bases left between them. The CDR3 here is CAWSVLAGISYTF. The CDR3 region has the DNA TGTGCCTGGAGTGTCTTAGCAGGGATTAGCTACACCTTC. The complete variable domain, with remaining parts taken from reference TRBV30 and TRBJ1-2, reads SQTIHQWPATLVQPVGSPLSLECTVEGTSNPNLYWYRQAAGRGLQLLFYSVGIGQISSEVPQNLSASRPQDRQFILSSKKLLLSDSGFYLCAWSVLAGISYTFGSGTRLTVV.

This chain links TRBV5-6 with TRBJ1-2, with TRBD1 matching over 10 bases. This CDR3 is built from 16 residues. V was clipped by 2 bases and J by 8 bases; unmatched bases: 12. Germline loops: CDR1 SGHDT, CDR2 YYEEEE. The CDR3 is CASSFRQGAAPRGYTF. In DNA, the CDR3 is TGTGCCAGCAGCTTCAGACAGGGGGCGGCCCCTAGAGGCTACACCTTC.

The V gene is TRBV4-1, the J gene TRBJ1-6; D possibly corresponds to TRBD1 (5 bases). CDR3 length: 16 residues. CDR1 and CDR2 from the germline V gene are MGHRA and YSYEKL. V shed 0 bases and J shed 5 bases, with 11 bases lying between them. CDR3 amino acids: CASSQERQLNNSPLHF. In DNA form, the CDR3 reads TGCGCCAGCAGCCAAGAAAGACAGCTTAATAATTCACCCCTCCACTTT.

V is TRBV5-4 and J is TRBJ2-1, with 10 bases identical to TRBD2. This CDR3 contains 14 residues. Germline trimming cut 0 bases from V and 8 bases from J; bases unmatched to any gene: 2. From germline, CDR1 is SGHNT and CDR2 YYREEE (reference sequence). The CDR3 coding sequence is TGTGCCAGCAGCTTGGGACTAGCGGGCGATGAGCAGTTCTTC. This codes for CASSLGLAGDEQFF.

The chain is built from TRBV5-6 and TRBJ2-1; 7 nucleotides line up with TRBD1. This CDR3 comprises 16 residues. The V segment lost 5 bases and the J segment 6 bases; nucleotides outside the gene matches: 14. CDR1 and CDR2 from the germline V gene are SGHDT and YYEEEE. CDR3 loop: CASRLRTGAGFNEQFF. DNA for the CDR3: TGTGCCAGCAGACTACGAACAGGGGCAGGTTTCAATGAGCAGTTCTTC.

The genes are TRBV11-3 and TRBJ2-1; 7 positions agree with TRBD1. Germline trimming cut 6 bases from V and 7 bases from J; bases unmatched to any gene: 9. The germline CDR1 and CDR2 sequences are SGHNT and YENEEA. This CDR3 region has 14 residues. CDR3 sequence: CASRGTGVSNEQFF. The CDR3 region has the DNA TGTGCCAGCAGAGGAACAGGGGTTAGTAATGAGCAGTTCTTC.

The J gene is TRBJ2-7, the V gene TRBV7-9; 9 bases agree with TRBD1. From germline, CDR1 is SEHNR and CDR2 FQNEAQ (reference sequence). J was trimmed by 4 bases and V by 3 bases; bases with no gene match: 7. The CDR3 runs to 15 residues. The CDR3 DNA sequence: TGTGCCAGCAGCTTTTTTCCGGGACAGGGTTACGAGCAGTACTTC. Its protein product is CASSFFPGQGYEQYF.

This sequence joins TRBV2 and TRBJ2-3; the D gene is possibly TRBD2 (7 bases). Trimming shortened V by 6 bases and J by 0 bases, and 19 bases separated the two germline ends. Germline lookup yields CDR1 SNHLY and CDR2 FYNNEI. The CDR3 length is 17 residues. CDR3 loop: CASSGLAGAFSTDTQYF. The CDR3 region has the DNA TGTGCCAGCAGCGGGCTGGCGGGGGCCTTTAGCACAGATACGCAGTATTTT. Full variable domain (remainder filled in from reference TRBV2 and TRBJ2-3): EPEVTQTPSHQVTQMGQEVILRCVPISNHLYFYWYRQILGQKVEFLVSFYNNEISEKSEIFDDQFSVERPDGSNFTLKIRSTKLEDSAMYFCASSGLAGAFSTDTQYFGPGTRLTVL.

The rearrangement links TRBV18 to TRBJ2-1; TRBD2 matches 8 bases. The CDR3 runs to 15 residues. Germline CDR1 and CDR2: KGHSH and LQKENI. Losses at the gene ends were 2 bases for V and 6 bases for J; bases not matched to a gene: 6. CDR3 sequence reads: CASSPSAGGLNEQFF. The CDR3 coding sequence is TGTGCCAGCTCACCATCGGCGGGGGGCCTCAATGAGCAGTTCTTC. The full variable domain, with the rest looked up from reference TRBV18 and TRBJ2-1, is NAGVMQNPRHLVRRRGQEARLRCSPMKGHSHVYWYRQLPEEGLKFMVYLQKENIIDESGMPKERFSAEFPKEGPSILRIQQVVRGDSAAYFCASSPSAGGLNEQFFGPGTRLTVL.

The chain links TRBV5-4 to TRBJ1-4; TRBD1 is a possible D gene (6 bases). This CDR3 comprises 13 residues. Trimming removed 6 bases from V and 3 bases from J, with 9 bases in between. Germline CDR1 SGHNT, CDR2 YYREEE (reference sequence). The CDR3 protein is CASTQGPNEKLFF. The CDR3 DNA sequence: TGTGCCAGCACCCAGGGGCCTAATGAAAAACTGTTTTTT.

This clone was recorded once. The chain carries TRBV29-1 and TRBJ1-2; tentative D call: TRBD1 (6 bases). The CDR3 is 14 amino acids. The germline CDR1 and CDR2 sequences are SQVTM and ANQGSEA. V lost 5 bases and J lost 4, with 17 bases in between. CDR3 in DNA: TGCAGCGTTCTACAGGGAAATCAAATCTATGGCTACACCTTC. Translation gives CSVLQGNQIYGYTF.

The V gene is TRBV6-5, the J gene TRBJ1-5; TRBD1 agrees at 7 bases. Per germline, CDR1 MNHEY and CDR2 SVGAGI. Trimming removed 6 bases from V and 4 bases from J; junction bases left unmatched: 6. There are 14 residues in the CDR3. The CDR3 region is CASSMTGKNQPQHF. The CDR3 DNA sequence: TGTGCCAGCAGCATGACAGGGAAGAATCAGCCCCAGCATTTT.

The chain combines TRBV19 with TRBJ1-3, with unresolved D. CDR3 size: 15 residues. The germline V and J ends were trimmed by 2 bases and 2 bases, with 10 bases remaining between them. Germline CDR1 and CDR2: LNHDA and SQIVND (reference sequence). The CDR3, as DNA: TGTGCCAGTAGTATATCCGTATCCCCTGGAAACACCATATATTTT. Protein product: CASSISVSPGNTIYF.

The CDR3 spells CASSFQSGITGELFF. The CDR3 region has the DNA TGTGCCAGCAGTTTTCAGTCGGGAATCACCGGGGAGCTGTTTTTT. V gene TRBV5-4 combines with J gene TRBJ2-2; the D gene is possibly TRBD2 (5 bases). The V gene lost 5 bases and the J gene lost 4 bases, with 15 bases spanning the gap. Germline V gene sequence: CDR1 SGHNT, CDR2 YYREEE (reference sequence). The CDR3 runs to 15 residues.

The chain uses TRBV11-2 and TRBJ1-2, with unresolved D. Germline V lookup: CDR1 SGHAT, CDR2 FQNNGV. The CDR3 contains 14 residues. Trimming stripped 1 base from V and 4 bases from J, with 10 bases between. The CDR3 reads CASSLVGGGYGYTF. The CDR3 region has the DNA TGTGCCAGCAGCTTAGTAGGAGGAGGCTATGGCTACACCTTC. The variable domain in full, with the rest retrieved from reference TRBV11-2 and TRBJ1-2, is EAGVAQSPRYKIIEKRQSVAFWCNPISGHATLYWYQQILGQGPKLLIQFQNNGVVDDSQLPKDRFSAERLKGVDSTLKIQPAKLEDSAVYLCASSLVGGGYGYTFGSGTRLTVV.

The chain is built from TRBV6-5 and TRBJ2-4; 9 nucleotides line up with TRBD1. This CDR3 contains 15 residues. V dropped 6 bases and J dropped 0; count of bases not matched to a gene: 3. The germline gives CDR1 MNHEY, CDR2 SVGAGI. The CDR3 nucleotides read TGTGCCAGCAGCCGGGACAGGGTAGCCAAAAACATTCAGTACTTC. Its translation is CASSRDRVAKNIQYF.